These 2 T cell receptor beta chains were sequenced from one sample in a study of regulatory T cells in long-lasting Graves disease. The time point here: newly diagnosed GD, antithyroid drugs for less than 3 months. RNA isolated from PBMCs was used to make the TCR library. Both iRepertoire HTBI primers and Arm-PCR of CDR3 regions were used to build the TCR beta libraries. TCRdb processed the multiplex PCR reads anew with MiXCR; each CDR3 protein has one entry. This table holds hundreds of thousands of distinct CDR3 sequences, approximately 15% found once. These data also formed part of another study, on T cells in Graves' hyperthyroidism and ophthalmopathy.

The material was peripheral blood mononuclear cells (PBMCs), obtained at new diagnosis, from a patient treated with antithyroid drugs. The receptors were gathered from a woman under 40 with Graves disease.

This clonotype occurred many times. The CDR3 bases are TGTGCCAGCAGTACCCGGACAGGGACGAACACCGGGGAGCTGTTTTTT. Translated: CASSTRTGTNTGELFF. The chain recombines TRBV27 with TRBJ2-2, with 8 bases that match TRBD1. The CDR3 length is 16 residues. The V gene's germline CDR1 is MNHEY and CDR2 SMNVEV (reference sequence). V lost 5 bases to trimming and J lost 0 bases; unmatched junction nucleotides: 5.

The table lists this clonotype with a few counts. The CDR3 DNA sequence: TGCAGCGCCAATCCCGGGGCAGTGGGCTACGAGCAGTACTTC. It codes for CSANPGAVGYEQYF. The chain has TRBV20-1 and TRBJ2-7; D tentatively fits TRBD1 or TRBD2 (5 bases each). The CDR3 is 14 amino acids. Germline lookup yields CDR1 DFQATT and CDR2 SNEGSKA (reference sequence).